Shown below are 32 T cell receptor beta chains from a single sample sequenced in a study of Ad26.COV2.S vaccination and SARS-CoV-2 variants. The method was immunoSEQ multiplex PCR; TCRdb's version includes in-frame clones alone and lacks a portion of them. Of around 320,000 clones listed, just under 85% are singletons. Treatment reported: roughly 20 received Ad26.COV2.S at low or high dose, single or two shots; roughly five received placebo; per-sample allocation not given. After the first vaccine or placebo injection, samples were drawn on day 63. Material: peripheral blood, obtained in a trial of Ad26.COV2.S vaccine versus placebo. Receptors originate from a person between 18 and 60 years old who received the Ad26.COV2.S COVID-19 vaccine or a placebo.

The rearrangement links TRBV29-1 to TRBJ1-2; a weak D match, TRBD1 (6 bases). Germline CDR1 is SQVTM and CDR2 is ANQGSEA. The CDR3 runs to 13 residues. Trimming took off 7 bases at V and 1 base at J, with 13 bases between the two ends. The CDR3 protein is CSAALGGNYGYTF. In DNA form, the CDR3 reads TGCAGCGCCGCTTTAGGGGGTAACTATGGCTACACCTTC.

This chain links TRBV28 with TRBJ2-7; D might be TRBD1 (5 bases). V was pared by 4 bases and J by 3 bases, with 13 bases between. The CDR3 length is 14 residues. Germline assignment: CDR1 MDHEN and CDR2 SYDVKM. The CDR3 nucleotides are TGTGCCAGCAGTTCTAGACAGCGAATCTACGAGCAGTACTTC. Its translation is CASSSRQRIYEQYF.

The chain combines TRBV5-4 with TRBJ1-1; D is ambiguous. Germline CDR1 is SGHNT and CDR2 is YYREEE (reference sequence). The CDR3 runs to 15 residues. Trimming pared 0 bases from V and 1 base from J, leaving 10 bases between. CDR3 nucleotide sequence: TGTGCCAGCAGCTTGGCCCCGACGGCGAACACTGAAGCTTTCTTT. It specifies CASSLAPTANTEAFF.

V usage is TRBV19 and J usage is TRBJ1-5, with D maybe TRBD1 (6 bases). V lost 7 bases, J lost 5 bases, and 15 bases lay in between. The germline CDR1 and CDR2 sequences are LNHDA and SQIVND (reference sequence). The CDR3 totals 14 residues. The CDR3 here is CASTPAQGDQPQHF. CDR3 DNA: TGTGCCAGTACCCCAGCACAGGGCGATCAGCCCCAGCATTTT.

This chain uses TRBV28 with TRBJ2-3, with D perhaps given as TRBD1 or TRBD2 (6 bases each). CDR1 and CDR2 (germline): MDHEN, SYDVKM. The V and J ends lost 8 bases and 2 bases respectively, with 17 bases between them. The CDR3 is 15 amino acids. The CDR3 is CASAGGGAPTDTQYF. The CDR3 nucleotides read TGTGCCAGCGCTGGGGGCGGGGCCCCCACAGATACGCAGTATTTT.

The V and J genes are TRBV6-1 and TRBJ2-2, with TRBD1 as a possible D gene (5 bases). The CDR3 loop spans 13 amino acids. The germline V and J ends were trimmed by 3 bases and 5 bases, with 7 bases remaining between them. CDR1 MNHNS and CDR2 SASEGT come from the germline V gene. CDR3 loop: CASSDQGTGELFF. The CDR3, as DNA: TGTGCCAGCAGTGATCAGGGAACCGGGGAGCTGTTTTTT.

Note on this clone: Other DNA sequences of this sample code for an identical CDR3. V usage is TRBV5-1 and J usage is TRBJ2-4, with 9 positions matching TRBD1. This CDR3 spans 14 amino acids. Germline V gives CDR1 SGHRS, CDR2 YFSETQ. V lost 4 bases, J lost 8 bases, and 7 bases stayed unmatched. The CDR3 is CASSPGQGRDIQYF. In DNA form, the CDR3 reads TGCGCCAGCAGCCCGGGACAGGGCCGGGACATTCAGTACTTC.

This CDR3 is CASSKWASGDNEQFF. In DNA, the CDR3 is TGTGCCAGCAGCAAATGGGCTAGCGGGGACAATGAGCAGTTCTTC. V gene TRBV21-1 combines with J gene TRBJ2-1; the D call in the table, TRBD2, was not verified against the DNA. TRBV21-1 is an annotated pseudogene. The CDR3 extends over 15 amino acids.

The chain couples TRBV19 to TRBJ2-5, with 10 bases aligning to TRBD2. This CDR3 region has 15 residues. The junction had 5 bases not matched to a gene; V was cut back by 2 bases and J by 5 bases. CDR1 and CDR2 from the germline V gene are LNHDA and SQIVND (reference sequence). In nucleotides, the CDR3 is TGTGCCAGTAGTATAAGGGGGGGACTAGCGGAGACCCAGTACTTC. The encoded protein is CASSIRGGLAETQYF.

This clone was detected only a few times. This chain uses TRBV5-1 with TRBJ2-7; D is ambiguous. With 0 bases removed from V and 0 bases from J, the gap between germline ends came to 10 bases. Germline assignment: CDR1 SGHRS and CDR2 YFSETQ. The CDR3 totals 15 residues. CDR3 in DNA: TGCGCCAGCAGCTTGGAACCAGTAAGCTCCTACGAGCAGTACTTC. Translating gives CASSLEPVSSYEQYF.

The DNA for the CDR3 is TGTGAGACCCGGAGGCGGGGGGCGTACGAGCAGTACTTC. Amino acids: CETRRRGAYEQYF. The chain carries TRBV6-5 and TRBJ2-7, with TRBD2 matching 8 bases. There are 13 residues in the CDR3. Germline V gene sequence: CDR1 MNHEY, CDR2 SVGAGI.

As regards this clone: This sample includes further DNA sequences coding for the same CDR3. V gene TRBV9 combines with J gene TRBJ2-7; the D is unclear. CDR3 length: 14 residues. Between the trimmed V and J ends, which lost 0 bases and 3 bases, there was a span of 10 bases. Germline loops: CDR1 SGDLS, CDR2 YYNGEE. The CDR3 is CASSVDPSSYEQYF. In nucleotides, the CDR3 is TGTGCCAGCAGCGTAGATCCCAGCAGCTACGAGCAGTACTTC.

The V and J genes are TRBV7-6 and TRBJ1-1; TRBD1 aligns across 7 bases. The CDR3 consists of 15 residues. Germline trimming cut 5 bases from V and 0 bases from J; bases unmatched to any gene: 6. The germline gives CDR1 SGHVS, CDR2 FNYEAQ. The CDR3: CASSQTTGLNTEAFF. For the CDR3, the DNA is TGTGCCAGCAGCCAAACGACAGGGTTGAACACTGAAGCTTTCTTT.

The J gene is TRBJ1-4, the V gene TRBV6-6, with a tentative D call TRBD1 (5 bases). Trimming stripped 7 bases from V and 7 bases from J, with 16 bases between. The CDR3 is 14 residues long. The germline V gene has CDR1 MNHNY and CDR2 SVGAGI (reference sequence). The CDR3 sequence: CASTDGGRGEKLFF. CDR3 nucleotide sequence: TGTGCCAGCACCGATGGCGGAAGGGGTGAAAAACTGTTTTTT.

The chain links TRBV2 to TRBJ2-2; D gene uncertain. Trimming removed 2 bases at V and 3 bases at J, with 10 bases between. CDR1 SNHLY and CDR2 FYNNEI come from the germline V gene. CDR3 length: 15 residues. As DNA, the CDR3 is TGTGCCAGCAGTGAAATTAGGCTCCACACCGGGGAGCTGTTTTTT. Translating it yields CASSEIRLHTGELFF.

The gene calls are TRBV7-9 and TRBJ2-3; weak D call: TRBD2 (6 bases). This CDR3 is built from 16 residues. V shed 5 bases and J shed 8 bases, with 23 bases lying between them. The V gene's germline CDR1 is SEHNR and CDR2 FQNEAQ (reference sequence). The CDR3 coding sequence is TGTGCCAGCAGCCCGAAGACTAGTAGCCTCGCTGGTACGCAGTATTTT. Amino acid sequence: CASSPKTSSLAGTQYF.

The gene calls are TRBV7-3 and TRBJ2-1; D not certain. Germline values: CDR1 SGHTA, CDR2 FQGTGA. V was clipped by 0 bases and J by 5 bases, with 11 bases between them. This CDR3 is built from 15 residues. In DNA, the CDR3 is TGTGCCAGCAGCTTAACTAGACCACCCAACAATGAGCAGTTCTTC. Its protein is CASSLTRPPNNEQFF.

This chain joins TRBV10-3 and TRBJ2-4; D is perhaps TRBD1 (5 bases). Germline-derived CDR1 and CDR2 are ENHRY and SYGVKD. Deletions cut 7 bases from V and 0 bases from J, with 13 bases between. The CDR3 extends over 15 amino acids. The CDR3 loop reads CAIIGHRLAKNIQYF. The CDR3 nucleotides read TGTGCCATCATAGGACACCGACTAGCCAAAAACATTCAGTACTTC.

The rearrangement joins TRBV7-3 to TRBJ2-3; 7 bases line up with TRBD1. Germline V gives CDR1 SGHTA, CDR2 FQGTGA. The CDR3 spans 15 residues. Trimming at V came to 2 bases and at J to 2 bases, leaving 4 bases not matched to a gene. CDR3 in amino acids: CASSLLGQTTDTQYF. The DNA for the CDR3 is TGTGCCAGCAGCTTATTGGGACAGACCACAGATACGCAGTATTTT. The variable domain in full, completed from reference TRBV7-3 and TRBJ2-3, reads GAGVSQTPSNKVTEKGKYVELRCDPISGHTALYWYRQSLGQGPEFLIYFQGTGAADDSGLPNDRFFAVRPEGSVSTLKIQRTERGDSAVYLCASSLLGQTTDTQYFGPGTRLTVL.

The chain recombines TRBV15 with TRBJ2-2; D is possibly TRBD1 or TRBD2 (6 bases each). V lost 1 base, J lost 5 bases, and 11 bases lay in between. CDR1 and CDR2 (germline): LNHNV, YYDKDF (reference sequence). The CDR3 is 15 residues long. The CDR3 here is CATSRGGGWTGELFF. The DNA for the CDR3 is TGTGCCACCAGCAGAGGAGGGGGGTGGACCGGGGAGCTGTTTTTT.

As to this clone: One end of the junction is discordant with germline, which a read error may explain. V usage is TRBV7-2 and J usage is TRBJ1-2; D is unresolved. The CDR3 loop spans 13 amino acids. Germline-derived CDR1 and CDR2 are SGHTA and FQGNSA. Here the CDR3 DNA reads TGTGCCAGCAGTTGGACGGAGGAGTATGGCTACACTTTC. It is translated as CASSWTEEYGYTF.

The V and J genes are TRBV6-6 and TRBJ1-1, with a weak D call TRBD1 (5 bases). This CDR3 region has 11 residues. Per the germline V gene, CDR1 is MNHNY and CDR2 is SVGAGI (reference sequence). Trimming took 8 bases from V and 5 from J, leaving 9 bases between them. The CDR3 DNA follows: TGTGCCAGCGGAGGGGTAACTGAAGCTTTCTTT. It is translated as CASGGVTEAFF.

The V call is TRBV21-1, the J call TRBJ2-7; no DNA check was done on the table's D call, TRBD1. TRBV21-1 is described as a pseudogene. This CDR3 is built from 15 residues. The CDR3 loop is CASSKGAAFSYEQYF. The CDR3 DNA follows: TGTGCCAGCAGCAAAGGGGCAGCTTTTTCCTACGAGCAGTACTTC.

V usage is TRBV5-1 and J usage is TRBJ2-7; D ambiguous. The ends were cut back, 0 bases at V and 7 bases at J, with 11 bases in the middle. Looked up from germline, CDR1 is SGHRS and CDR2 is YFSETQ. This CDR3 is built from 13 residues. CDR3 residues: CASSLEGSTEQYF. The CDR3 DNA sequence: TGCGCCAGCAGCTTGGAAGGATCCACTGAGCAGTACTTC.

A few counts support this clone. The DNA for the CDR3 is TGCGCCAGCAGCTTGGAAGGGTATGGGGACAGTGAAGCTTTCTTT. It translates to CASSLEGYGDSEAFF. The rearrangement uses TRBV5-1 and TRBJ1-1; 7 nucleotides align to TRBD1. This CDR3 has 15 amino acids. Germline V gene data show CDR1 as SGHRS and CDR2 as YFSETQ. V shed 0 bases, J shed 7 bases, and the junction held 9 bases outside the gene matches. The entire variable domain, with the rest obtained from reference TRBV5-1 and TRBJ1-1, is as follows: KAGVTQTPRYLIKTRGQQVTLSCSPISGHRSVSWYQQTPGQGLQFLFEYFSETQRNKGNFPGRFSGRQFSNSRSEMNVSTLELGDSALYLCASSLEGYGDSEAFFGQGTRLTVV.

In regard to this clone: At one boundary the junction diverges from the germline segment, which might be a read error. The chain employs TRBV5-4 and TRBJ2-3, with D perhaps matching TRBD2 (6 bases). Germline-derived CDR1 and CDR2 are SGHNT and YYREEE (reference sequence). The CDR3 is made up of 12 amino acids. The CDR3 is CATSESTDTQYF. For the CDR3, the DNA is TGCGCGACTAGTGAGTCCACAGATACGCAGTATTTT. Full variable domain (rest looked up from reference TRBV5-4 and TRBJ2-3): ETGVTQSPTHLIKTRGQQVTLRCSSQSGHNTVSWYQQALGQGPQFIFQYYREEENGRGNFPPRFSGLQFPNYSSELNVNALELDDSALYLCATSESTDTQYFGPGTRLTVL.

The rearrangement uses TRBV12-3 or TRBV12-4 and TRBJ1-2; D gene unclear. The CDR3 is 13 amino acids. V was shortened by 5 bases and J by 7 bases, with 14 bases between the two germline ends. The CDR3 sequence is CASSTYGIAGYTF. CDR3 bases: TGTGCCAGCAGTACCTATGGGATAGCTGGCTACACCTTC.

V is TRBV11-2 and J is TRBJ1-6, with 8 bases lining up with TRBD1. The length of the CDR3 is 15 residues. V lost 5 bases and J lost 7; bases outside the gene matches: 7. Germline lookup yields CDR1 SGHAT and CDR2 FQNNGV. Written as DNA, the CDR3 is TGTGCCAGCAGCACTTACAGGGGGGAAAATTCACCCCTCCACTTT. Amino acid sequence: CASSTYRGENSPLHF.

The gene calls are TRBV19 and TRBJ2-3; the D is unclear. This CDR3 contains 13 residues. Germline loops: CDR1 LNHDA, CDR2 SQIVND (reference sequence). The V gene lost 5 bases and the J gene lost 6 bases, with 12 bases spanning the gap. The CDR3 loop reads CASSSSGSDTQYF. CDR3 sequence (DNA): TGTGCCAGTAGTTCCTCTGGCAGCGATACGCAGTATTTT.

The rearrangement links TRBV28 to TRBJ1-2, with D perhaps matching TRBD1 (5 bases). Germline V gene sequence: CDR1 MDHEN, CDR2 SYDVKM. The germline V and J ends were trimmed by 1 base and 7 bases, with 10 bases remaining between them. The CDR3 covers 13 residues. As DNA, the CDR3 is TGTGCCAGCAGTTTATCGGGGGATGTTGGCTACACCTTC. Translated: CASSLSGDVGYTF.

The chain employs TRBV18 and TRBJ1-6; TRBD1 aligns across 9 bases. V shed 6 bases and J 8 bases; nucleotides not matched to a gene: 11. Germline values: CDR1 KGHSH, CDR2 LQKENI. This CDR3 region has 16 residues. The chain's CDR3 is CASSGDRALNHSPLHF. The CDR3 DNA is TGTGCCAGCTCCGGGGACAGGGCACTCAATCATTCACCCCTCCACTTT.

This chain joins TRBV19 and TRBJ1-2, with a weak D call TRBD1 (5 bases). Trimming removed 4 bases at V and 0 bases at J, with 9 bases between. Per germline, CDR1 LNHDA and CDR2 SQIVND (reference sequence). The CDR3 has 14 residues. The CDR3 protein is CASSRQMPNYGYTF. The CDR3 DNA is TGTGCCAGTAGTAGACAGATGCCTAACTATGGCTACACCTTC.